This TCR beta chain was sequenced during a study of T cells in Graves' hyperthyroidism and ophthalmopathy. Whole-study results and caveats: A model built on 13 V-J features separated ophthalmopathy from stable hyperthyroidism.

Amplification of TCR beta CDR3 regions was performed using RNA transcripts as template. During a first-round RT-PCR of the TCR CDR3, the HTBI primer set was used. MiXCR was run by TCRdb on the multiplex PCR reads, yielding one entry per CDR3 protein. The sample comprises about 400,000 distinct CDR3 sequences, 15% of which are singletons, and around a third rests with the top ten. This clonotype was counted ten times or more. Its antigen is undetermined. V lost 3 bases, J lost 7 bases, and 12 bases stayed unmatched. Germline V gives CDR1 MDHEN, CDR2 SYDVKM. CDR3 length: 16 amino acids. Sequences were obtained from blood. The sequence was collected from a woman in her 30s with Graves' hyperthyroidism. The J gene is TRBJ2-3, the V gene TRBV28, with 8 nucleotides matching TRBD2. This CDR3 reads CASSLSIAGPLNTQYF. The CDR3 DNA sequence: TGTGCCAGCAGTTTGTCGATAGCGGGACCCCTTAATACGCAGTATTTT.